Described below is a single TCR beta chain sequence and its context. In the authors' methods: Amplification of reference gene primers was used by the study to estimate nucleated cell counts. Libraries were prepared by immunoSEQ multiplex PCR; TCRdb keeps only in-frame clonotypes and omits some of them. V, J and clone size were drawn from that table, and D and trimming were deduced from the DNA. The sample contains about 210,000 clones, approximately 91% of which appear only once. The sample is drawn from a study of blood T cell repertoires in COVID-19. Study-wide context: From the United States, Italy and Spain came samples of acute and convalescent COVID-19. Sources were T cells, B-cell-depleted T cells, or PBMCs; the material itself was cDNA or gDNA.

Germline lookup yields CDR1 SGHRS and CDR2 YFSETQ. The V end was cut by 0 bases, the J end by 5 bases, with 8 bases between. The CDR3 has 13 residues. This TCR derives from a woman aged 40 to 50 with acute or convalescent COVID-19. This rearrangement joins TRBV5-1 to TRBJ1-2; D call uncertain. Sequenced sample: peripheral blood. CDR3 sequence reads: CASSLAPEYGYTF. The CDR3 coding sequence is TGCGCCAGCAGCTTGGCCCCAGAATATGGCTACACCTTC.